Listed below are T cell receptor beta chains from one sample, sequenced in a study of response to subunit inactivated influenza vaccine. TCRdb re-called the RT-PCR reads through MiXCR, storing one row per CDR3 protein. The table lists roughly 540,000 distinct CDR3 sequences, around a quarter of them singletons. The sample was also linked to a second study, of T cells expressing NK-cell markers.

The sequences come from CD4+ T cells sorted from PBMCs, collected approximately 12 days after vaccination. Receptors were obtained from a man aged 45-65 years who received an inactivated influenza vaccine. Both conserved end residues are part of each CDR3. Size tells how often a clone was seen (once, few, many) or the class of an expanded clone, and some rows leave it out.

j_call v_call clone_size cdr3_aa
TRBJ2-7 TRBV7-2 . CASSLTSGRAKYF
TRBJ2-7 TRBV20-1 . CSARPAVRTVSYEQYF
TRBJ1-2 TRBV11-1 . CASSLTGLNYGYTF
TRBJ2-3 TRBV2 few CASRDYRNTDTQYF
TRBJ2-1 TRBV20-1 many CSARDRGSGGWRQFF
TRBJ2-2 TRBV5-5 . CASSLEASGRTGELFF
TRBJ1-1 TRBV20-1 . CSASGQSFAEAFF
TRBJ2-1 TRBV7-2 . CASSPGGGPNNEQFF
TRBJ1-6 TRBV3-1 . CASSQGAGIRSPLHF
TRBJ2-3 TRBV24-1 . CATSDLRQPSSTDTQYF
TRBJ1-4 TRBV9 . CASSVEEWAAANEKLFF
TRBJ2-7 TRBV11-2 . CASSPSSVGTRSYEQYF
TRBJ2-1 TRBV20-1 few CSYTGTGGERNEQFF
TRBJ2-1 TRBV18 . CASSPSGTFNEQFF
TRBJ2-7 TRBV20-1 . CSAPGGGNEQYF
TRBJ2-7 TRBV28 . CASRTIRRGQGGDEQYF
TRBJ1-2 TRBV5-1 . CASSEDPSGYTF
TRBJ2-2 TRBV12-3/TRBV12-4 few CASSQVLAGELFF
TRBJ2-7 TRBV30 . CAWDRTAQPLYEQYF
TRBJ1-4 TRBV6-5 few CASSSSRGSSEKLFF
TRBJ2-5 TRBV28 . CASTRQGGETQYF
TRBJ1-6 TRBV5-1 many CASSLERGSPLHF
TRBJ1-6 TRBV6-1 few CASSEFPPNSPLHF
TRBJ2-7 TRBV6-2/TRBV6-3 . CASRRTSGGSYEQYF
TRBJ2-2 TRBV3-1 . CASSQERAELFF
TRBJ2-5 TRBV7-9 few CASTPFQETQYF
TRBJ1-6 TRBV27 once CASSYPGQRTDNSPLHF
TRBJ2-2 TRBV12-3/TRBV12-4 . CASSFRAGELFF
TRBJ1-1 TRBV5-1 . CASSYPSGQDRDLNTEAFF
TRBJ1-2 TRBV7-9 . CASSNPTGDGYGYTF
TRBJ2-3 TRBV14 few CASRIQGADTQYF
TRBJ1-2 TRBV12-3/TRBV12-4 few CASSFQTGGYTF
TRBJ2-3 TRBV7-2 few CASSGVAGTDTQYF
TRBJ2-1 TRBV20-1 few CSAPGLAGDWQFF
TRBJ2-5 TRBV3-1 . CASSQGSVSRETQYF
TRBJ2-7 TRBV6-1 . CASRIGTTRKGEQYF
TRBJ2-2 TRBV15 . CATTGIWTGELFF
TRBJ2-7 TRBV29-1 few CSVTSGTTEQYF
TRBJ2-1 TRBV4-2 . CASSRLSQAVPSDEQFF